This T cell receptor beta chain originates from a study of long-term antiretroviral therapy in people with HIV. About this clone: Its antigen is undetermined.

Study-level points and caveats: The study collected blood between the mid-2000s and the late 2010s, possibly under older ART regimens.

This CDR3 contains 13 residues. Germline loops: CDR1 GTSNPN, CDR2 SVGIG (reference sequence). The germline V and J ends were trimmed by 2 bases and 4 bases, with 12 bases remaining between them. Sequencing relied on immunoSEQ assay v3.0, run at survey level. Sequenced by immunoSEQ multiplex PCR; TCRdb stores in-frame clones only, minus some. This sample has around 12,000 clones, with around 77% found just once. The TCR was taken from a woman aged 40 to 50 with HIV. The V and J genes are TRBV30 and TRBJ2-7, with D hard to call. The sample here was unsorted PBMCs, taken 0.5 years before starting antiretroviral therapy. The CDR3, as DNA: TGTGCCTGGAGTCCCACTTGGGTTTACGAGCAGTACTTC. Its protein product is CAWSPTWVYEQYF.